This T cell receptor beta chain is drawn from a study of blood T cell repertoires in COVID-19. Clones were read by immunoSEQ multiplex PCR, and TCRdb kept only the in-frame ones, dropping some. The sample lists fewer than 350,000 clones, roughly 90% occurring once. After removal of 6 bases from V and 6 bases from J, the junction contained 8 bases not matched to a gene. Germline-derived CDR1 and CDR2 are SGHTA and FQGNSA. This CDR3 spans 13 amino acids. Sequenced material: peripheral blood. This chain uses TRBV7-2 with TRBJ2-7; 7 bases match TRBD1. The receptor comes from a woman aged 25-40 years with COVID-19, enrolled during active disease. CDR3 region: CASRERGPREQYF. The CDR3 DNA reads TGTGCCAGCAGGGAGAGGGGGCCTCGCGAGCAGTACTTC. Looking up the rest from reference TRBV7-2 and TRBJ2-7 gives the full variable domain: GAGVSQSPSNKVTEKGKDVELRCDPISGHTALYWYRQSLGQGLEFLIYFQGNSAPDKSGLPSDRFSAERTGGSVSTLTIQRTQQEDSAVYLCASRERGPREQYFGPGTRLTVT.